The 15 T cell receptor beta chains reported below all come from one sample, sequenced in a study of T cells after yellow fever vaccination. TCRdb fed the 5' RACE reads into MiXCR, producing one record per CDR3 protein. The sample holds about 220,000 distinct CDR3 sequences, about 3% seen once. Sequencing used CD4+ T cells sorted from PBMCs, obtained 10 days after the yellow fever booster vaccination. All receptors derive from a man between 18 and 35 years old who received the YFV17D yellow fever vaccine.

The J gene is TRBJ1-6, the V gene TRBV7-9; D not certain. The CDR3 totals 14 residues. In germline, CDR1 is SEHNR, CDR2 FQNEAQ (reference sequence). Trimming took off 5 bases at V and 5 bases at J, with 10 bases between the two ends. The CDR3 coding sequence is TGTGCCAGCAGCCTGGGCAGTAATAATTCACCCCTCCACTTT. It specifies CASSLGSNNSPLHF.

The sample holds many counts of this clonotype. The gene calls are TRBV18 and TRBJ2-3; 9 positions match TRBD1. The CDR3 totals 14 residues. With V trimmed by 3 bases and J by 5 bases, 3 bases remained unmatched. CDR1 and CDR2 from the germline V gene are KGHSH and LQKENI. CDR3 nucleotide sequence: TGTGCCAGCTCACCGATGGACAGGGGAGATACGCAGTATTTT. Its protein is CASSPMDRGDTQYF.

The table lists this clonotype with many counts. The chain couples TRBV5-1 to TRBJ1-1; weak D call: TRBD1 (6 bases). The CDR3 runs 16 residues. Germline CDR1 is SGHRS and CDR2 is YFSETQ. Trimming pared 5 bases from V and 0 bases from J, leaving 17 bases between. CDR3 nucleotides: TGCGCCAGCAGACCCGACAGGAAAGAGGTGAACACTGAAGCTTTCTTT. Translating it yields CASRPDRKEVNTEAFF.

A few counts support this clonotype. The CDR3, as DNA: TGCAGTGCTAGAGTCGAGGGGGGGATTCAGCCCCAGCATTTT. It codes for CSARVEGGIQPQHF. V gene TRBV20-1 combines with J gene TRBJ1-5; TRBD1 is a possible D gene (6 bases). V gave up 1 base and J gave up 6 bases, with 13 bases separating them. The CDR3 contains 14 residues. CDR1 DFQATT and CDR2 SNEGSKA come from the germline V gene (reference sequence).

This clonotype has a count of ten or more. The chain has TRBV11-2 and TRBJ2-2; maybe TRBD1 (6 bases). V was shortened by 2 bases and J by 3 bases, with 10 bases between the two germline ends. Germline V gene data show CDR1 as SGHAT and CDR2 as FQNNGV. The CDR3 extends over 15 amino acids. For the CDR3, the DNA is TGTGCCAGCAGCTTAATACAGGGAGACACCGGGGAGCTGTTTTTT. It codes for CASSLIQGDTGELFF.

The CDR3 sequence: CATCQSEGSETQYF. As DNA, the CDR3 is TGTGCCACCTGTCAATCGGAGGGCAGCGAGACCCAGTACTTC. The chain combines TRBV3-1 with TRBJ2-5; tentative D call: TRBD2 (6 bases). CDR3 size: 14 residues. V lost 10 bases to trimming and J lost 5 bases, with 20 bases between them. Germline lookup yields CDR1 LGHDT and CDR2 YNNKEL (reference sequence).

The V and J genes are TRBV15 and TRBJ2-7, with TRBD1 identical over 8 bases. Losses at the gene ends were 5 bases for V and 6 bases for J; bases not matched to a gene: 15. From germline, CDR1 is LNHNV and CDR2 YYDKDF (reference sequence). The CDR3 runs 16 residues. The CDR3 sequence: CATSVQPPGQGAEQYF. CDR3 coding DNA: TGTGCCACCAGCGTCCAGCCACCCGGACAGGGTGCCGAGCAGTACTTC. The variable domain in full, with the rest retrieved from reference TRBV15 and TRBJ2-7, is DAMVIQNPRYQVTQFGKPVTLSCSQTLNHNVMYWYQQKSSQAPKLLFHYYDKDFNNEADTPDNFQSRRPNTSFCFLDIRSPGLGDTAMYLCATSVQPPGQGAEQYFGPGTRLTVT.

This clonotype appeared many times. The V and J genes are TRBV7-8 and TRBJ2-1, with 9 positions matching TRBD1. CDR3 length: 15 residues. Germline loops: CDR1 SGHVS, CDR2 FQNEAQ. Losses at the gene ends were 5 bases for V and 3 bases for J; bases not matched to a gene: 5. The CDR3 DNA reads TGTGCCAGCAGCGTGACAGGGGGACTCTACAATGAGCAGTTCTTC. This encodes CASSVTGGLYNEQFF.

This clonotype was detected only a few times. The chain is built from TRBV6-5 and TRBJ2-1; D is ambiguous. The CDR3 totals 13 residues. The V and J ends lost 6 bases and 0 bases respectively, with 6 bases between them. Germline CDR1 and CDR2: MNHEY and SVGAGI. The DNA for the CDR3 is TGTGCCAGCAGGGCGAGCTCCTACAATGAGCAGTTCTTC. Protein: CASRASSYNEQFF.

The rearrangement uses TRBV12-3 or TRBV12-4 and TRBJ1-3; D is unresolved. CDR3 length: 15 amino acids. Trimming cost V 5 bases and J 0 bases, with 11 bases left between them. CDR3 loop: CASSPRLYSGNTIYF. CDR3 DNA: TGTGCCAGCAGTCCCCGACTCTACTCTGGAAACACCATATATTTT.

In its sample, this clonotype was seen a few times. V gene TRBV20-1 combines with J gene TRBJ1-1; D ambiguous. The CDR3 length is 14 residues. Trimming left V 1 base short and J 5 bases short, with 14 bases between. The germline V gene has CDR1 DFQATT and CDR2 SNEGSKA (reference sequence). The CDR3 nucleotides are TGCAGTGCTAGAGCCGTGTGGGGAAGGACTGAAGCTTTCTTT. Its protein product is CSARAVWGRTEAFF.

This clonotype was found many times. The chain uses TRBV3-1 and TRBJ2-3; D unclear. CDR1 is LGHDT, CDR2 YNNKEL, per germline (reference sequence). The CDR3 is made up of 13 amino acids. V was clipped by 3 bases and J by 6 bases, with 10 bases between them. The CDR3 DNA follows: TGTGCCAGCAGCCACTACGGATCTGATACGCAGTATTTT. Its translation is CASSHYGSDTQYF.

The table lists this clonotype with many counts. The chain is built from TRBV4-2 and TRBJ2-7, with TRBD2 matching 10 bases. Germline V gene data show CDR1 as LGHNA and CDR2 as YNFKEQ. The ends lost 4 bases at V and 7 bases at J; junction bases unmatched: 16. The CDR3 runs to 17 residues. Here the CDR3 reads CASSLSLLAGRSGEQYF. The CDR3 DNA sequence: TGTGCCAGCAGCCTATCCCTACTAGCGGGGCGGTCAGGGGAGCAGTACTTC.

This chain uses TRBV4-1 with TRBJ1-5; 7 nucleotides match TRBD1. The CDR3 length is 16 residues. The junction had 2 bases not matched to a gene; V was cut back by 0 bases and J by 0 bases. CDR1 MGHRA and CDR2 YSYEKL come from the germline V gene. The CDR3 sequence is CASSQDYRGSNQPQHF. CDR3 bases: TGCGCCAGCAGCCAAGATTACAGGGGTAGCAATCAGCCCCAGCATTTT.

This clonotype has a count of ten or more. The rearrangement uses TRBV5-6 and TRBJ1-2; D unresolved. Trimming removed 0 bases at V and 1 base at J, with 10 bases between. Germline CDR1 and CDR2: SGHDT and YYEEEE. This CDR3 contains 15 residues. The CDR3 loop reads CASSLVERRNYGYTF. CDR3 DNA: TGTGCCAGCAGCTTGGTGGAGAGGCGTAACTATGGCTACACCTTC.